These 26 T cell receptor beta chains were sequenced from one sample in a study of cytomegalovirus exposure and HLA in healthy donors. Primers included in the PCR were 60 Vbeta and 13 Jbeta primers. Some clones are missing from TCRdb's copy, which holds only in-frame ones; the method was immunoSEQ multiplex PCR. Here the sample table reports 50,000 to 70,000 clones. Sequencing was performed on PBMCs. The receptors were sampled from a woman under 30 in good health and CMV-seronegative.

The V call is TRBV9, the J call TRBJ2-2; TRBD1 might be the D (6 bases). The CDR3 totals 16 residues. CDR1 SGDLS and CDR2 YYNGEE come from the germline V gene. Deletions cut 0 bases from V and 4 bases from J, with 13 bases between. The CDR3 here is CASSVDGQTLTGELFF. CDR3 DNA sequence: TGTGCCAGCAGCGTAGATGGACAGACCCTCACCGGGGAGCTGTTTTTT. The full variable domain, with the rest looked up from reference TRBV9 and TRBJ2-2, is DSGVTQTPKHLITATGQRVTLRCSPRSGDLSVYWYQQSLDQGLQFLIQYYNGEERAKGNILERFSAQQFPDLHSELNLSSLELGDSALYFCASSVDGQTLTGELFFGEGSRLTVL.

The chain couples TRBV7-9 to TRBJ1-6; tentatively, D is TRBD1 (6 bases). Germline CDR1 and CDR2: SEHNR and FQNEAQ (reference sequence). Trimming removed 11 bases at V and 3 bases at J, with 17 bases between. This CDR3 has 15 residues. This CDR3 reads CAYRSTGNYNSPLHF. DNA of the CDR3: TGTGCCTACCGATCAACAGGGAACTATAATTCACCCCTCCACTTT.

This chain connects TRBV13 to TRBJ2-3, with D maybe TRBD2 (6 bases). The V end was cut by 0 bases, the J end by 0 bases, with 10 bases between. The germline V gene has CDR1 PRHDT and CDR2 FYEKMQ (reference sequence). The CDR3 covers 16 residues. The CDR3 loop is CASSLGGGPSTDTQYF. The CDR3, as DNA: TGTGCCAGCAGCTTAGGGGGGGGACCCAGCACAGATACGCAGTATTTT.

This chain connects TRBV27 to TRBJ2-7, with D perhaps TRBD2 (7 bases). V was cut by 10 bases and J by 3 bases, with 19 bases left in between. CDR1 and CDR2 (germline): MNHEY, SMNVEV (reference sequence). The CDR3 loop spans 14 amino acids. In DNA form, the CDR3 reads TGTGCCACTAAGGAGGGGGGGGTTAACTACGAGCAGTACTTC. Its translation is CATKEGGVNYEQYF.

CDR3: CASGLGQGTEAFF. In DNA form, the CDR3 reads TGTGCTAGTGGTTTGGGACAGGGCACTGAAGCTTTCTTT. V gene TRBV12-5 combines with J gene TRBJ1-1; 7 bases line up with TRBD1. The CDR3 covers 13 residues. V lost 1 base to trimming and J lost 4 bases; unmatched junction nucleotides: 0. Germline lookup yields CDR1 LGHNT and CDR2 FRNRAP. The full variable domain, rest sourced from reference TRBV12-5 and TRBJ1-1, is DARVTQTPRHKVTEMGQEVTMRCQPILGHNTVFWYRQTMMQGLELLAYFRNRAPLDDSGMPKDRFSAEMPDATLATLKIQPSEPRDSAVYFCASGLGQGTEAFFGQGTRLTVV.

This chain connects TRBV6-6 to TRBJ2-1, with 10 nucleotides matching TRBD2. The CDR3 sequence is 13 residues long. Germline V lookup: CDR1 MNHNY, CDR2 SVGAGI (reference sequence). V gave up 4 bases and J gave up 6 bases; unmatched junction bases: 0. The CDR3 here is CASSLAGGNEQFF. CDR3 DNA sequence: TGTGCCAGCAGTTTAGCGGGGGGCAATGAGCAGTTCTTC.

The chain carries TRBV27 and TRBJ2-7, with 8 bases that match TRBD2. Germline CDR1 reads MNHEY; CDR2 reads SMNVEV (reference sequence). The CDR3 has 15 residues. Trimming cost V 0 bases and J 7 bases; bases outside gene matches: 8. CDR3 protein: CASSLSAGALWEQYF. Written as DNA, the CDR3 is TGTGCCAGCAGTTTATCAGCGGGAGCCCTGTGGGAGCAGTACTTC.

This chain uses TRBV11-3 with TRBJ1-2; D gene ambiguous. There are 16 residues in the CDR3. Germline V lookup: CDR1 SGHNT, CDR2 YENEEA. V shed 0 bases and J shed 2 bases, with 13 bases lying between them. The CDR3 nucleotides read TGTGCCAGCAGCTTAGAAGGGAGAGGTGGGAACTATGGCTACACCTTC. Translation: CASSLEGRGGNYGYTF.

The V gene is TRBV28, the J gene TRBJ1-3; TRBD1 is a possible D gene (6 bases). Trimming cost V 8 bases and J 7 bases, with 18 bases left between them. The CDR3 has 14 residues. Germline V CDR1 and CDR2: MDHEN, SYDVKM. The CDR3 here is CASAPRGGRNTIYF. The CDR3 DNA reads as TGTGCCAGCGCCCCGAGGGGGGGTCGGAACACCATATATTTT. Supplemented by reference TRBV28 and TRBJ1-3, the full variable domain reads DVKVTQSSRYLVKRTGEKVFLECVQDMDHENMFWYRQDPGLGLRLIYFSYDVKMKEKGDIPEGYSVSREKKERFSLILESASTNQTSMYLCASAPRGGRNTIYFGEGSWLTVV.

V usage is TRBV11-3 and J usage is TRBJ2-6; TRBD1 might be the D (5 bases). The V end lost 8 bases, the J end lost 3 bases, and 5 bases lay between the germline ends. CDR3 length: 12 residues. The germline V gene encodes CDR1 SGHNT and CDR2 YENEEA. This CDR3 reads CASGHGANVLTF. The CDR3 coding sequence is TGTGCCAGCGGACATGGGGCCAACGTCCTGACTTTC.

V usage is TRBV30 and J usage is TRBJ2-7; D might be TRBD1 (5 bases). V dropped 1 base and J dropped 5 bases, with 15 bases sitting between them. In germline, CDR1 is GTSNPN, CDR2 SVGIG (reference sequence). This CDR3 is 14 amino acids long. The DNA for the CDR3 is TGTGCCTGGAGTGACGCAGGGTCCTTGGACGAGCAGTACTTC. It is translated as CAWSDAGSLDEQYF.

This chain connects TRBV19 to TRBJ1-3; TRBD1 aligns across 7 bases. Germline loops: CDR1 LNHDA, CDR2 SQIVND (reference sequence). The length of the CDR3 is 14 residues. Trimming took 9 bases from V and 1 from J; bases not matched to a gene: 6. The DNA for the CDR3 is TGTGCCAGCCGATCGACAGGGTCTGGAAACACCATATATTTT. Translation: CASRSTGSGNTIYF.

The V gene is TRBV30, the J gene TRBJ1-4; weak D call: TRBD1 (5 bases). CDR1 is GTSNPN and CDR2 is SVGIG in the germline V gene (reference sequence). Trimming stripped 2 bases from V and 7 bases from J, with 14 bases between. The CDR3 runs 14 residues. CDR3 residues: CAWSSGLRGEKLFF. The CDR3 coding sequence is TGTGCCTGGAGTTCGGGACTAAGGGGTGAAAAACTGTTTTTT.

This chain's CDR3 is CASSLGLAGGDNEQFF. The DNA of the CDR3 is TGCGCCAGCAGCTTGGGACTAGCGGGGGGCGACAATGAGCAGTTCTTC. The chain uses TRBV5-1 and TRBJ2-1; 13 nucleotides agree with TRBD2. CDR1 is SGHRS and CDR2 is YFSETQ in the germline V gene. The CDR3 is 16 amino acids. V was pared by 0 bases and J by 5 bases, with 2 bases of the junction left unmatched.

On this clone: One end of the junction does not line up with germline, which may come from a read error. The chain carries TRBV19 and TRBJ1-1; 9 nucleotides match TRBD1. The CDR3 sequence is 15 residues long. Germline V gene data show CDR1 as LNHDA and CDR2 as SQIVND (reference sequence). The CDR3 DNA follows: TGTGCCAGTAGTACGGGACAGGGAGTGAACACTGAAGATTTCTTT. Translation gives CASSTGQGVNTEDFF.

This sequence joins TRBV7-2 and TRBJ1-5; 8 positions match TRBD1. Germline CDR1 reads SGHTA; CDR2 reads FQGNSA. The J segment lost 11 bases and the V segment lost 3 bases, leaving 3 bases of the junction unmatched. CDR3 length: 12 amino acids. This chain's CDR3 is CASSFGTGAQHF. In DNA form, the CDR3 reads TGTGCCAGCAGCTTCGGGACAGGTGCCCAGCATTTT.

This sequence joins TRBV5-6 and TRBJ2-1; TRBD2 matches 7 bases. V was pared by 4 bases and J by 5 bases, with 9 bases of the junction left unmatched. Per germline, CDR1 SGHDT and CDR2 YYEEEE. This CDR3 is built from 15 residues. The CDR3 protein is CASSTKRELHNEQFF. CDR3 sequence (DNA): TGTGCCAGCAGCACCAAGCGGGAACTGCACAATGAGCAGTTCTTC.

V is TRBV5-1 and J is TRBJ1-1; TRBD1 is a possible D gene (5 bases). There are 16 residues in the CDR3. The V end was cut by 2 bases, the J end by 7 bases, with 21 bases between. Germline CDR1 SGHRS, CDR2 YFSETQ. The CDR3: CASSFLQRGTDGEAFF. The CDR3 nucleotides are TGCGCCAGCAGCTTCCTTCAAAGGGGTACGGATGGTGAAGCTTTCTTT. Filled out from reference TRBV5-1 and TRBJ1-1, the complete variable domain reads KAGVTQTPRYLIKTRGQQVTLSCSPISGHRSVSWYQQTPGQGLQFLFEYFSETQRNKGNFPGRFSGRQFSNSRSEMNVSTLELGDSALYLCASSFLQRGTDGEAFFGQGTRLTVV.

V and J are TRBV30 and TRBJ2-2, with 12 positions matching TRBD2. V shed 3 bases, J shed 5 bases, and the junction held 10 bases outside the gene matches. The germline V gene has CDR1 GTSNPN and CDR2 SVGIG (reference sequence). The CDR3 is 17 residues long. The CDR3 here is CAWSDSGLAGGTGELFF. Written as DNA, the CDR3 is TGTGCCTGGAGCGATTCCGGCCTAGCGGGAGGGACCGGGGAGCTGTTTTTT.

The gene calls are TRBV5-4 and TRBJ2-5; 8 nucleotides align to TRBD2. With V trimmed by 2 bases and J by 4 bases, 4 bases remained unmatched. The CDR3 consists of 14 residues. Germline V lookup: CDR1 SGHNT, CDR2 YYREEE (reference sequence). The CDR3 spells CASSFPGGRETQYF. The CDR3 DNA is TGTGCCAGCAGCTTTCCGGGAGGGAGAGAGACCCAGTACTTC.

The rearrangement uses TRBV9 and TRBJ2-2; TRBD2 matches 12 bases. The trim removed 0 bases at V and 0 bases at J, leaving 0 bases unmatched. This CDR3 region has 17 residues. Germline V gene lookup returns CDR1 SGDLS and CDR2 YYNGEE. The CDR3 loop reads CASSVGTSGANTGELFF. CDR3 DNA sequence: TGTGCCAGCAGCGTAGGGACTAGCGGGGCGAACACCGGGGAGCTGTTTTTT. The full variable domain, with the rest looked up from reference TRBV9 and TRBJ2-2, is DSGVTQTPKHLITATGQRVTLRCSPRSGDLSVYWYQQSLDQGLQFLIQYYNGEERAKGNILERFSAQQFPDLHSELNLSSLELGDSALYFCASSVGTSGANTGELFFGEGSRLTVL.

The chain links TRBV7-9 to TRBJ1-2; D uncertain. The V end was cut by 0 bases, the J end by 0 bases, with 8 bases between. The CDR3 consists of 15 residues. The germline gives CDR1 SEHNR, CDR2 FQNEAQ (reference sequence). The CDR3 loop reads CASSLAHSPNYGYTF. DNA for the CDR3: TGTGCCAGCAGCTTAGCCCACAGCCCTAACTATGGCTACACCTTC.

CDR3 protein: CAWSVGSPYEQYF. DNA for the CDR3: TGTGCCTGGAGTGTAGGGAGTCCCTACGAGCAGTACTTC. The rearrangement links TRBV30 to TRBJ2-7, with D perhaps TRBD2 (5 bases). V was trimmed by 0 bases and J by 2 bases, leaving 8 bases between them. Per germline, CDR1 GTSNPN and CDR2 SVGIG (reference sequence). This CDR3 contains 13 residues.

This chain connects TRBV7-6 to TRBJ1-2; D is ambiguous. The CDR3 runs 12 residues. The V gene lost 0 bases and the J gene lost 6 bases, with 5 bases spanning the gap. Germline CDR1 SGHVS, CDR2 FNYEAQ. CDR3 protein: CASSLAGNGYTF. The CDR3 nucleotides are TGTGCCAGCAGCTTAGCCGGGAATGGCTACACCTTC.

The V call is TRBV5-6, the J call TRBJ1-1; D is unclear. The length of the CDR3 is 12 residues. Germline V gives CDR1 SGHDT, CDR2 YYEEEE. Trimming removed 4 bases from V and 5 bases from J, with 9 bases in between. For the CDR3, the DNA is TGTGCCAGCAGCCGCGGTAGGACTGAAGCTTTCTTT. Protein: CASSRGRTEAFF.

The gene calls are TRBV2 and TRBJ2-4; D may be TRBD2 (5 bases). The ends were cut back, 5 bases at V and 3 bases at J, with 11 bases in the middle. CDR1 SNHLY and CDR2 FYNNEI come from the germline V gene. The CDR3 covers 14 residues. The CDR3 here is CASSPPGIKNIQYF. CDR3 in DNA: TGTGCCAGCAGTCCCCCCGGGATCAAAAACATTCAGTACTTC.